Listed here are 4 T cell receptor beta chains from one sample, sequenced in a study. TCRdb itself ran the RT-PCR reads through MiXCR, one entry per CDR3 protein. The profile shows about 680,000 distinct CDR3 sequences, more than 13% of them singletons. Sequenced input: memory CD4+ T cells from blood. The receptors come from a female donor in good health, serving as a healthy control.

This chain's CDR3 is CSARDRGGIRQPGSYNEQFF. Written as DNA, the CDR3 is TGCAGTGCTAGAGATCGGGGGGGTATACGACAGCCGGGGTCCTACAATGAGCAGTTCTTC. The chain combines TRBV20-1 with TRBJ2-1; 8 bases map to TRBD2. The J segment lost 1 base and the V segment lost 0 bases, leaving 17 bases of the junction unmatched. The CDR3 totals 20 residues. The germline V gene has CDR1 DFQATT and CDR2 SNEGSKA (reference sequence).

This sequence joins TRBV30 and TRBJ2-2; 13 nucleotides line up with TRBD2. This CDR3 contains 17 residues. Germline V gene lookup returns CDR1 GTSNPN and CDR2 SVGIG (reference sequence). The V segment lost 4 bases and the J segment 0 bases; nucleotides outside the gene matches: 5. The CDR3 sequence: CAWKGTSGISNTGELFF. Here the CDR3 DNA reads TGTGCCTGGAAAGGGACTAGCGGGATATCGAACACCGGGGAGCTGTTTTTT.

In its sample, this clonotype was seen a few times. The V and J genes are TRBV7-8 and TRBJ2-1; TRBD2 aligns across 8 bases. This CDR3 comprises 17 residues. Trimming at V came to 4 bases and at J to 3 bases, leaving 11 bases not matched to a gene. Germline V gene data show CDR1 as SGHVS and CDR2 as FQNEAQ. CDR3: CASSSPGGRSFYNEQFF. DNA for the CDR3: TGTGCCAGCAGCTCCCCGGGCGGGAGGAGTTTCTACAATGAGCAGTTCTTC. Full variable domain (remainder filled in from reference TRBV7-8 and TRBJ2-1): GAGVSQSPRYKVAKRGQDVALRCDPISGHVSLFWYQQALGQGPEFLTYFQNEAQLDKSGLPSDRFFAERPEGSVSTLKIQRTQQEDSAVYLCASSSPGGRSFYNEQFFGPGTRLTVL.

This chain uses TRBV4-1 with TRBJ2-5; 10 bases fit TRBD1. This CDR3 spans 15 amino acids. Germline-derived CDR1 and CDR2 are MGHRA and YSYEKL. The V and J ends lost 0 bases and 5 bases, in that order; junction bases with no gene match: 3. The CDR3 spells CASSQDLDRGETQYF. DNA for the CDR3: TGCGCCAGCAGCCAAGATTTGGACAGGGGGGAGACCCAGTACTTC.